This T cell receptor beta chain was identified in a study of vaccination effects on CD4 cells after COVID-19. For the study at large: Participants were given two doses of BNT162b2 or mRNA-1273 vaccine.

Culture proceeded for approximately 10 days, and CD4+ T cells were then isolated. The method was immunoSEQ multiplex PCR; TCRdb's version includes in-frame clones alone and lacks a portion of them. The sample yields fewer than 35,000 clones, about 73% seen once. This clone was detected only a few times. Its antigen is not known. The V gene's germline CDR1 is GTSNPN and CDR2 SVGIG (reference sequence). V was clipped by 1 base and J by 6 bases, with 4 bases between them. This CDR3 region has 11 residues. This specimen was CD4+ T cells from PBMCs cultured without peptide, taken before COVID-19 vaccination. The clonotype originates from a human donor who received a COVID-19 vaccine. This chain uses TRBV30 with TRBJ1-5; D uncertain. DNA of the CDR3: TGTGCCTGGAGTGGAGGTCAGCCCCAGCATTTT. As protein: CAWSGGQPQHF. Full variable domain (outside the CDR3, taken from reference TRBV30 and TRBJ1-5): SQTIHQWPATLVQPVGSPLSLECTVEGTSNPNLYWYRQAAGRGLQLLFYSVGIGQISSEVPQNLSASRPQDRQFILSSKKLLLSDSGFYLCAWSGGQPQHFGDGTRLSIL.